These 5 T cell receptor beta chains were all obtained from the same sample, sequenced in a study of response to subunit inactivated influenza vaccine. MiXCR was run by TCRdb on the RT-PCR reads, yielding one entry per CDR3 protein. The top ten hold 10% of the sample, which has about 800,000 distinct CDR3 sequences, approximately 22% seen once. The source was PBMCs from blood, collected around 5 days after vaccination. Receptors were obtained from a man aged 45 to 65 who received an inactivated influenza vaccine.

This clonotype was detected many times. The CDR3 bases are TGCAGCGCGAACGGGGACCGTGGTGCAGATACGCAGTATTTT. Its protein is CSANGDRGADTQYF. V usage is TRBV29-1 and J usage is TRBJ2-3, with D perhaps assigned TRBD1 or TRBD2 (5 bases each). V was pared by 7 bases and J by 4 bases, with 18 bases between. From germline, CDR1 is SQVTM and CDR2 ANQGSEA. The CDR3 runs to 14 residues.

This chain links TRBV20-1 with TRBJ2-1; 9 positions agree with TRBD1. CDR1 DFQATT and CDR2 SNEGSKA come from the germline V gene (reference sequence). This CDR3 contains 16 residues. Losses at the gene ends were 3 bases for V and 5 bases for J; bases not matched to a gene: 11. This chain's CDR3 is CSARGGGTGRHNEQFF. CDR3 bases: TGCAGTGCTAGGGGGGGAGGGACAGGGCGTCACAATGAGCAGTTCTTC.

The J gene is TRBJ1-4, the V gene TRBV10-3; no firm D call. The CDR3 loop spans 14 amino acids. V was pared by 4 bases and J by 0 bases, with 6 bases between. Germline CDR1 and CDR2: ENHRY and SYGVKD. The CDR3 sequence is CAISGSATNEKLFF. The CDR3 nucleotides are TGTGCCATCAGTGGGAGTGCAACTAATGAAAAACTGTTTTTT.

In nucleotides, the CDR3 is TGCAGTGGGTTGATTTCCAGGGGAGATGAGCAGTTCTTC. Translating it yields CSGLISRGDEQFF. J is TRBJ2-1 and V is TRBV20-1; tentatively, D is TRBD1 (6 bases). The CDR3 contains 13 residues. Trimming stripped 7 bases from V and 8 bases from J, with 18 bases between. Germline lookup yields CDR1 DFQATT and CDR2 SNEGSKA (reference sequence).

V and J are TRBV29-1 and TRBJ1-2; D is perhaps TRBD1 (5 bases). The CDR3 is made up of 13 amino acids. Germline V lookup: CDR1 SQVTM, CDR2 ANQGSEA. Trimming shortened V by 6 bases and J by 6 bases, and 17 bases separated the two germline ends. CDR3 in amino acids: CSVPAWGSDGYTF. The CDR3 DNA is TGCAGCGTCCCCGCGTGGGGGTCGGATGGCTACACCTTC.